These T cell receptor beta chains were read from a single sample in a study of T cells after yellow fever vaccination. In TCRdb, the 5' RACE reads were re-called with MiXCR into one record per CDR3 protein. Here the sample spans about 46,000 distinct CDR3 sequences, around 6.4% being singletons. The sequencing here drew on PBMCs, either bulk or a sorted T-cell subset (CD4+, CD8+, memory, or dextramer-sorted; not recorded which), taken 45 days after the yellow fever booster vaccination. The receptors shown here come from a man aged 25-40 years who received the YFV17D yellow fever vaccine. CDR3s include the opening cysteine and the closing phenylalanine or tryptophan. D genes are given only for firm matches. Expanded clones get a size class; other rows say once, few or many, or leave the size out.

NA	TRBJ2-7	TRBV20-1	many	CSASGFERARYEQYF	TGCAGTGCTAGCGGTTTCGAGAGGGCCAGGTACGAGCAGTACTTC
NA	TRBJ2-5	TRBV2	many	CASRPLAETQYF	TGTGCCAGCAGACCACTAGCAGAGACCCAGTACTTC
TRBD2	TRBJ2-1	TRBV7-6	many	CASSAGLGGGNEQFF	TGTGCCAGCAGCGCGGGACTAGGTGGAGGCAATGAGCAGTTCTTC
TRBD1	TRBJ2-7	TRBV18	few	CASSPKTGGHEQYF	TGTGCCAGCTCCCCAAAAACAGGGGGCCACGAGCAGTACTTC
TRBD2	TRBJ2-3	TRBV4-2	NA	CASSLRLAGGLSTDTQYF	TGTGCCAGCAGCCTTCGTCTAGCGGGAGGCCTTAGCACAGATACGCAGTATTTT
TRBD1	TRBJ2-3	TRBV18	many	CASSPPRTGAFTDTQYF	TGTGCCAGCTCACCCCCCCGGACAGGGGCCTTCACAGATACGCAGTATTTT
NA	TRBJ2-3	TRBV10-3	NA	CAISTGLVGGTQYF	TGTGCCATCAGCACCGGGTTGGTAGGCGGTACGCAGTATTTT
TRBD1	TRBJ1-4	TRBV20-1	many	CSARDGRQGGKLFF	TGCAGTGCTAGAGATGGGAGACAGGGCGGAAAACTGTTTTTT
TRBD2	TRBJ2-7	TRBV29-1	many	CSVEDSGTSPLAQYF	TGCAGCGTTGAAGACTCCGGGACTAGCCCTCTCGCGCAGTACTTC
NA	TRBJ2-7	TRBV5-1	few	CASSLGGTYEQYF	TGCGCCAGCAGCTTGGGGGGGACCTACGAGCAGTACTTC
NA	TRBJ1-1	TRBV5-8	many	CASSLRELGTEAFF	TGTGCCAGCAGCTTACGAGAACTGGGCACTGAAGCTTTCTTT
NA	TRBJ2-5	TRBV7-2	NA	CASSRQGTLQETQYF	TGTGCCAGCAGCCGGCAGGGGACCCTCCAAGAGACCCAGTACTTC
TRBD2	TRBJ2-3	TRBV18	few	CASSIGGSSTDTQYF	TGTGCCAGCTCGATTGGCGGGAGCTCGACAGATACGCAGTATTTT
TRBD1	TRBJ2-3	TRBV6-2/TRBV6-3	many	CASTQQGASTDTQYF	TGTGCCAGCACCCAACAGGGGGCATCCACAGATACGCAGTATTTT
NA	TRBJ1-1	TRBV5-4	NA	CASSLGSSGEHTEAFF	TGTGCCAGCAGCTTGGGATCCAGCGGGGAACACACTGAAGCTTTCTTT
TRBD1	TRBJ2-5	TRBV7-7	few	CASSSGQGYRETQYF	TGTGCTAGCAGCTCGGGACAGGGTTATCGAGAGACCCAGTACTTC
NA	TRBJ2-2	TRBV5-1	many	CASSLGQVGNTGELFF	TGCGCCAGCAGCTTGGGACAGGTTGGAAACACCGGGGAGCTGTTTTTT
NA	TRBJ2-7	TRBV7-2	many	CASSSTLALEQYF	TGTGCCAGCAGCTCTACACTAGCCCTTGAGCAGTACTTC
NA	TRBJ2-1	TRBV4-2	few	CASSRGRSDNEQFF	TGTGCCAGCAGCCGGGGCAGGAGTGACAATGAGCAGTTCTTC
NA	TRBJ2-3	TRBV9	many	CASSVKASATDTQYF	TGTGCCAGCAGCGTTAAGGCTAGCGCTACAGATACGCAGTATTTT
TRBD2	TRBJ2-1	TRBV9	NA	CASSVVAGGGDEQFF	TGTGCCAGCAGCGTAGTGGCGGGAGGAGGGGATGAGCAGTTCTTC
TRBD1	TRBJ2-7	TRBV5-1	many	CASSLDWGRGSEQYF	TGCGCCAGCAGCTTGGATTGGGGCAGGGGGTCCGAGCAGTACTTC
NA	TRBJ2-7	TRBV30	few	CAWSRGSLGEQYF	TGTGCCTGGAGTAGGGGGAGCCTCGGCGAGCAGTACTTC
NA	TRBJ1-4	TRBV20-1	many	CSARGQASEKLFF	TGCAGTGCTAGAGGACAGGCAAGCGAAAAACTGTTTTTT
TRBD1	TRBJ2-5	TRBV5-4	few	CASSLQDREETQYF	TGTGCCAGCAGCTTGCAGGACAGGGAAGAGACCCAGTACTTC
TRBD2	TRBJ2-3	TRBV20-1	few	CSARRSGAQTVRITDTQYF	TGCAGTGCTAGACGGAGCGGGGCCCAAACTGTGCGAATCACAGATACGCAGTATTTT
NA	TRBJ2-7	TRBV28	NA	CASIAGQGYNEQYF	TGTGCCAGCATTGCTGGGCAGGGCTACAACGAGCAGTACTTC
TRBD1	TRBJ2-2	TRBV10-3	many	CAISAGTGWDGELFF	TGTGCCATCAGTGCCGGGACAGGGTGGGACGGGGAGCTGTTTTTT
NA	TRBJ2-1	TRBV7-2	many	CASSARRDFYNEQFF	TGTGCCAGCAGCGCCCGCCGGGACTTCTACAATGAGCAGTTCTTC
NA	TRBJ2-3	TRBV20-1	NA	CSATQTSTDTQYF	TGCAGTGCTACCCAGACTAGCACAGATACGCAGTATTTT
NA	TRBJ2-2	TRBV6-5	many	CASSYRGLSTGELFF	TGTGCCAGCAGTTACAGGGGTTTGAGCACCGGGGAGCTGTTTTTT
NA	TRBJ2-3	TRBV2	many	CASSEGIYTDTQYF	TGTGCCAGCAGTGAGGGTATTTACACAGATACGCAGTATTTT
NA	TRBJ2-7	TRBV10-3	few	CAISAGGGDEQYF	TGTGCCATCAGTGCTGGGGGTGGCGACGAGCAGTACTTC
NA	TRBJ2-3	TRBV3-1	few	CASSLQGPDTQYF	TGTGCCAGCAGCCTGCAGGGCCCAGATACGCAGTATTTT
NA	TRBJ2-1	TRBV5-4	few	CASSLVTHDEQFF	TGTGCCAGCAGCTTGGTCACCCACGATGAGCAGTTCTTC
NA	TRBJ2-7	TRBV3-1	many	CASSNTHEQYF	TGTGCCAGCAGCAACACCCACGAGCAGTACTTC
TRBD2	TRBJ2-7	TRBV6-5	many	CASSYGGFSYEQYF	TGTGCCAGCAGCTACGGGGGGTTTTCCTACGAGCAGTACTTC
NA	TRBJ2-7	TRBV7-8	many	CASSLDLGGDIGYEQYF	TGTGCCAGCAGCTTAGATTTGGGGGGGGACATAGGCTACGAGCAGTACTTC
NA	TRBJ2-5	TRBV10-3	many	CAISVSVRETQYF	TGTGCCATCAGCGTTAGCGTAAGAGAGACCCAGTACTTC
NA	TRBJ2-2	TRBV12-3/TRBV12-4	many	CASSPQGTGELFF	TGTGCCAGCAGTCCTCAGGGAACCGGGGAGCTGTTTTTT
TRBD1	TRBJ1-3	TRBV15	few	CATSRPTGTGRIGGNTIYF	TGTGCCACCAGCAGGCCAACAGGGACAGGGAGAATCGGAGGAAACACCATATATTTT
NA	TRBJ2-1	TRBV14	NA	CASNSVPSYNEQFF	TGTGCCAGCAACTCTGTTCCCTCCTACAATGAGCAGTTCTTC
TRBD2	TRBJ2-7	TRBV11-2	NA	CASSPGGGALNDAEQYF	TGTGCCAGCAGCCCGGGGGGAGGGGCCCTGAACGATGCCGAGCAGTACTTC